The rows below give T cell receptor beta chains drawn from one sample of a study of blood T cell repertoires in COVID-19. The assay was immunoSEQ multiplex PCR, and TCRdb's table has in-frame clones only and misses some. The sample lists some 200,000 clones, roughly 87% seen once, with 2% to 2.5% in the top ten. The sequencing sample was made of PBMCs or T cells enriched from blood (not recorded which). These receptors were taken from a woman aged 25-40 years who had recovered from COVID-19. Each CDR3 is given with its conserved first and last residue. A D gene is named only where the DNA matches it firmly. Not all rows give a size; the values are once, few, many and, for expanded clones, a class.

v_gene: TRBV9; abundance: .; j_gene: TRBJ2-2; d_gene: .; CDR3nt: TGTGCCAGCAGCGGACCATTGGAGGGAAACACCGGGGAGCTGTTTTTT; CDR3aa: CASSGPLEGNTGELFF
v_gene: TRBV9; abundance: .; j_gene: TRBJ2-1; d_gene: TRBD2; CDR3nt: TGTGCCAGCAGCGTAGTCGGGGGGATTCCGTTCTTC; CDR3aa: CASSVVGGIPFF
v_gene: TRBV19; abundance: few; j_gene: TRBJ1-5; d_gene: .; CDR3nt: TGTGCCAGTCGACCGGTTACCGGGAATCGCAATCAGCCCCAGCATTTT; CDR3aa: CASRPVTGNRNQPQHF
v_gene: TRBV5-8; abundance: .; j_gene: TRBJ1-1; d_gene: .; CDR3nt: TGTGCCAGCAGCCCGGAAAGGGGCTCTATCACTGAAGCTTTCTTT; CDR3aa: CASSPERGSITEAFF
v_gene: TRBV11-3; abundance: .; j_gene: TRBJ2-1; d_gene: .; CDR3nt: TGTGCCAGCAGCCCAAACAGGGATGAGCAGTTCTTC; CDR3aa: CASSPNRDEQFF
v_gene: TRBV19; abundance: .; j_gene: TRBJ2-7; d_gene: .; CDR3nt: TGTGCCAGTAGTATGGGGGCGGGGGCCCCCCACGAGCAGTACTTC; CDR3aa: CASSMGAGAPHEQYF
v_gene: TRBV4-1; abundance: once; j_gene: TRBJ2-2; d_gene: .; CDR3nt: TGCGCCAGCCGACAGAACACCGGGGAGCTGTTTTTT; CDR3aa: CASRQNTGELFF
v_gene: TRBV19; abundance: .; j_gene: TRBJ2-3; d_gene: .; CDR3nt: TGTGCCAGTAGTATAGATCGTACAGTCACAGATACGCAGTATTTT; CDR3aa: CASSIDRTVTDTQYF
v_gene: TRBV7-2; abundance: .; j_gene: TRBJ1-4; d_gene: TRBD1; CDR3nt: TGTGCCAGCAGCCTTGGTCGGACAGGGGATGAAAAACTGTTTTTT; CDR3aa: CASSLGRTGDEKLFF
v_gene: TRBV30; abundance: .; j_gene: TRBJ2-7; d_gene: .; CDR3nt: TGTGCCGGGGGGGTCGGGACAGCCTACGAGCAGTACTTC; CDR3aa: CAGGVGTAYEQYF
v_gene: TRBV7-2; abundance: .; j_gene: TRBJ2-5; d_gene: .; CDR3nt: TGTGCCAGCAGCGAGGACAGTCAAGAGACCCAGTACTTC; CDR3aa: CASSEDSQETQYF
v_gene: TRBV9; abundance: .; j_gene: TRBJ2-5; d_gene: TRBD2; CDR3nt: TGTGCCAGCAGCGTAGCTACCACTAGCGGATTCCAAGAGACCCAGTACTTC; CDR3aa: CASSVATTSGFQETQYF
v_gene: TRBV6-2/TRBV6-3; abundance: once; j_gene: TRBJ1-5; d_gene: TRBD1; CDR3nt: TGTGCCAGCAGCCATACGGGACAGGGGAAGGGGCAGCCCCAGCATTTT; CDR3aa: CASSHTGQGKGQPQHF
v_gene: TRBV7-9; abundance: .; j_gene: TRBJ2-7; d_gene: TRBD1; CDR3nt: TGTGCCAGCAGCTACCCGCTACAGGGGACCTCCTACGAGCAGTACTTC; CDR3aa: CASSYPLQGTSYEQYF
v_gene: TRBV4-2; abundance: .; j_gene: TRBJ2-3; d_gene: TRBD2; CDR3nt: TGTGCCAGCAGCCAGCTCACCGGGACTAGCGGGAGAATAGATACGCAGTATTTT; CDR3aa: CASSQLTGTSGRIDTQYF
v_gene: TRBV24-1; abundance: once; j_gene: TRBJ2-5; d_gene: TRBD2; CDR3nt: TGTGCCACCTCGGAAGCGGGAGGGGACGAGACCCAGTACTTC; CDR3aa: CATSEAGGDETQYF
v_gene: TRBV24-1; abundance: .; j_gene: TRBJ2-2; d_gene: TRBD2; CDR3nt: TGTGCCACCAGTGAACGGGCTAGCGGCACCGGGGAGCTGTTTTTT; CDR3aa: CATSERASGTGELFF
v_gene: TRBV16; abundance: .; j_gene: TRBJ1-4; d_gene: TRBD1; CDR3nt: TGTGCCAGCAGCCAATTCCACAGGGGTGGAGCTGAAAAACTGTTTTTT; CDR3aa: CASSQFHRGGAEKLFF
v_gene: TRBV5-1; abundance: .; j_gene: TRBJ1-1; d_gene: .; CDR3nt: TGCGCCAGCAGCTTCAGAGGGTTCAAGGAGAACACTGAAGCTTTCTTT; CDR3aa: CASSFRGFKENTEAFF
v_gene: TRBV11-3; abundance: .; j_gene: TRBJ1-2; d_gene: TRBD1; CDR3nt: TGTGCCAGCAGCGGGACAGTTTATGGCTACACCTTC; CDR3aa: CASSGTVYGYTF
v_gene: TRBV4-1; abundance: few; j_gene: TRBJ1-4; d_gene: .; CDR3nt: TGCGCCAGCAGCATCCCAGGACCGGGGGGAAGTGAAAAACTGTTTTTT; CDR3aa: CASSIPGPGGSEKLFF
v_gene: TRBV7-8; abundance: .; j_gene: TRBJ2-7; d_gene: TRBD1; CDR3nt: TGTGCCAGCAGCTTAGGGTCAGCCGGGACAGGAGTGACCTACGAGCAGTACTTC; CDR3aa: CASSLGSAGTGVTYEQYF
v_gene: TRBV11-3; abundance: .; j_gene: TRBJ2-1; d_gene: TRBD2; CDR3nt: TGTGCCAGCAGCATAAGGACTAGCGGGAGCTCCTACAATGAGCAGTTCTTC; CDR3aa: CASSIRTSGSSYNEQFF
v_gene: TRBV7-2; abundance: .; j_gene: TRBJ1-1; d_gene: .; CDR3nt: TGTGCCAGCAGCTTACAGGGAGGGCGGACTGAAGCTTTCTTT; CDR3aa: CASSLQGGRTEAFF
v_gene: TRBV11-3; abundance: once; j_gene: TRBJ1-1; d_gene: .; CDR3nt: TGTGCCAGCAGCTTACGGGGATCGGGAACTGAAGCTTTCTTT; CDR3aa: CASSLRGSGTEAFF
v_gene: TRBV2; abundance: .; j_gene: TRBJ1-2; d_gene: TRBD1; CDR3nt: TGTGCCAGCACTAAGGGGGCGAGCTATGGCTACACCTTC; CDR3aa: CASTKGASYGYTF
v_gene: TRBV5-1; abundance: once; j_gene: TRBJ1-2; d_gene: .; CDR3nt: TGCGCCAGCACCCTGAGGAATCCGGGGGGAGGCTACACCTTC; CDR3aa: CASTLRNPGGGYTF
v_gene: TRBV5-1; abundance: .; j_gene: TRBJ1-1; d_gene: .; CDR3nt: TGCGCCAGCAGCCGCTCGACAGACAACACTGAAGCTTTCTTT; CDR3aa: CASSRSTDNTEAFF
v_gene: TRBV11-3; abundance: .; j_gene: TRBJ1-2; d_gene: .; CDR3nt: TGTGCCAGCAGCTTAAACCTTCGGGCAGCGGGAAAATATGGCTACACCTTC; CDR3aa: CASSLNLRAAGKYGYTF
v_gene: TRBV19; abundance: few; j_gene: TRBJ1-2; d_gene: .; CDR3nt: TGTGCCAGTAGTCTTTCGACAGAACCTTATGGCTACACCTTC; CDR3aa: CASSLSTEPYGYTF
v_gene: TRBV19; abundance: once; j_gene: TRBJ2-2; d_gene: .; CDR3nt: TGTGCCAGTAGTATAGGGCAGGGGACCACCGGGGAGCTGTTTTTT; CDR3aa: CASSIGQGTTGELFF
v_gene: TRBV24-1; abundance: few; j_gene: TRBJ2-1; d_gene: TRBD2; CDR3nt: TGTGCCACCAGTGATTCCGGACTAGCCCGCTCCTACAATGAGCAGTTCTTC; CDR3aa: CATSDSGLARSYNEQFF